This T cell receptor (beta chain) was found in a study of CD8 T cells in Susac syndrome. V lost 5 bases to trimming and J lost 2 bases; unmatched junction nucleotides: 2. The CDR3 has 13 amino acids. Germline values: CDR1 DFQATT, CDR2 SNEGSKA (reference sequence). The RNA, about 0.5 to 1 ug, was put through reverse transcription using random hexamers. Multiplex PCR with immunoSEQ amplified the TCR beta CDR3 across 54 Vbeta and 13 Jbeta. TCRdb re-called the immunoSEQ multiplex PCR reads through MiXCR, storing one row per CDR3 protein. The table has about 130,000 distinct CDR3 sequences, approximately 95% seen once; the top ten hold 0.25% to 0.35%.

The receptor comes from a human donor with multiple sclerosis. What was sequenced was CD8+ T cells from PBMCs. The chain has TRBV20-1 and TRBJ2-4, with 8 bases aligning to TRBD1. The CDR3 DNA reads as TGCAGTGCTCACAGGGGGACCAAAAACATTCAGTACTTC. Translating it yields CSAHRGTKNIQYF.